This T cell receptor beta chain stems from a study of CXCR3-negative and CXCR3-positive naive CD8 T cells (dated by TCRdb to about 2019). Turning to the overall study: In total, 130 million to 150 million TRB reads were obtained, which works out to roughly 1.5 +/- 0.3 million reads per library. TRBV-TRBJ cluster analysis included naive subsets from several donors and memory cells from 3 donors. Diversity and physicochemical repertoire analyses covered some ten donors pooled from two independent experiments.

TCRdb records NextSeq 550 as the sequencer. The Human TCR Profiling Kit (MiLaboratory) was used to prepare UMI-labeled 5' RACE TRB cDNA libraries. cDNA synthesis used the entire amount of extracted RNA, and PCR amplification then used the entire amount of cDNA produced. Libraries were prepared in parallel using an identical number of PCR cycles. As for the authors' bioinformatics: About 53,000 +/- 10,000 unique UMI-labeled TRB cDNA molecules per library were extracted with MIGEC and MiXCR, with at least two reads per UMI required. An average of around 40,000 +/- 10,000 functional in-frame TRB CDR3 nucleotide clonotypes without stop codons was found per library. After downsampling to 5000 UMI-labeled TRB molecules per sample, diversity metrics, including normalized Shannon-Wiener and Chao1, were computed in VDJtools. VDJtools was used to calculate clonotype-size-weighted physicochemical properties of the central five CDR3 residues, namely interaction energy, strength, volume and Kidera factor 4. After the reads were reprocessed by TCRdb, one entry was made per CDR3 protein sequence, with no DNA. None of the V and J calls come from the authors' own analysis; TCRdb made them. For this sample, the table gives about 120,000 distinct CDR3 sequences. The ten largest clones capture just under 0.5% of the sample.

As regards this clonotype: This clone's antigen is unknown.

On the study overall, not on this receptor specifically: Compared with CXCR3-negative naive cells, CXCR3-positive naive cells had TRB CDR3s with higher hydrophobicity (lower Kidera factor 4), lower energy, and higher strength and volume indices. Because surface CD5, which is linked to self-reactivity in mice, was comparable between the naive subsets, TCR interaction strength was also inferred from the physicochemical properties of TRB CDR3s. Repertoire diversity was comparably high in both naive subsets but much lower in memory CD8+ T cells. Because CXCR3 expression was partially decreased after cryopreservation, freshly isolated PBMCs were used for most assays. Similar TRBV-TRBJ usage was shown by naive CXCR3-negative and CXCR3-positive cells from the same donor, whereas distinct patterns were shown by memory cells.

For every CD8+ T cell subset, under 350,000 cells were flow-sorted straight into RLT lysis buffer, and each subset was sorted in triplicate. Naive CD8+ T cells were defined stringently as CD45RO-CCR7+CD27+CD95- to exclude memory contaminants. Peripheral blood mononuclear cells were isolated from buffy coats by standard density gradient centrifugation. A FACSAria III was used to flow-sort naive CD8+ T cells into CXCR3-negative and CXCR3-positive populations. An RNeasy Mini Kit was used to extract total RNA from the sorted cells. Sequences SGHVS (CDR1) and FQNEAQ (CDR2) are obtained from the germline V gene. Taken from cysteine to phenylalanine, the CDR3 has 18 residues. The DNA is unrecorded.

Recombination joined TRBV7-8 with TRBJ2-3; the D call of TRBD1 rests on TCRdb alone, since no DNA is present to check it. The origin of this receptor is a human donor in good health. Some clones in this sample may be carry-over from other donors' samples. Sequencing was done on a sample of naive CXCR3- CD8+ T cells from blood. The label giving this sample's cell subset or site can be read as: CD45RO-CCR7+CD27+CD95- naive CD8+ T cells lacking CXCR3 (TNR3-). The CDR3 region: CASSLFPIGGGRTDTQYF.